These T cell receptor beta chains were read from a single sample in a study of blood T cell repertoires in COVID-19. Measured with immunoSEQ multiplex PCR; TCRdb has only the in-frame clones, and not every one. The table includes tens of thousands of clones, approximately 78% detected once. The sample consisted of peripheral blood. The receptor set was obtained from a man in his sixties with acute or convalescent COVID-19. The CDR3 runs from the conserved cysteine through the conserved F or W. D genes are given only for firm matches. For some rows the clone size is stated as once, few or many, or as a class when expanded; others skip it.

j_call: TRBJ2-3
d_call: TRBD2
v_call: TRBV7-3
clone_size: .
cdr3_aa: CASSFRAGVPDTQYF
cdr3_nt: TGTGCCAGCAGCTTCCGGGCGGGGGTTCCAGATACGCAGTATTTT

j_call: TRBJ1-5
d_call: .
v_call: TRBV28
clone_size: .
cdr3_aa: CASIPTRGSGNQPQHF
cdr3_nt: TGTGCCAGCATCCCCACCCGGGGGAGTGGCAATCAGCCCCAGCATTTT

j_call: TRBJ1-1
d_call: TRBD1
v_call: TRBV7-3
clone_size: .
cdr3_aa: CASSSGQGARTEAFF
cdr3_nt: TGTGCCAGCAGCTCCGGACAGGGGGCGCGCACTGAAGCTTTCTTT

j_call: TRBJ2-5
d_call: TRBD2
v_call: TRBV7-9
clone_size: once
cdr3_aa: CASSPGGAGTETQYF
cdr3_nt: TGTGCCAGCAGCCCGGGGGGAGCGGGGACAGAGACCCAGTACTTC

j_call: TRBJ1-1
d_call: .
v_call: TRBV5-6
clone_size: .
cdr3_aa: CASSVQGNTEAFF
cdr3_nt: TGTGCCAGCAGCGTCCAGGGGAACACTGAAGCTTTCTTT

j_call: TRBJ2-7
d_call: TRBD1
v_call: TRBV2
clone_size: .
cdr3_aa: CASIISTGASYEQYF
cdr3_nt: TGTGCCAGTATTATCTCGACAGGGGCTTCCTACGAGCAGTACTTC

j_call: TRBJ2-5
d_call: TRBD2
v_call: TRBV7-6
clone_size: .
cdr3_aa: CASAGREGLGETQYF
cdr3_nt: TGTGCCAGCGCGGGGAGGGAGGGCCTCGGAGAGACCCAGTACTTC

j_call: TRBJ2-2
d_call: .
v_call: TRBV10-1
clone_size: .
cdr3_aa: CASSESSGINTGELFF
cdr3_nt: TGCGCCAGCAGTGAGTCCAGCGGAATTAACACCGGGGAGCTGTTTTTT

j_call: TRBJ1-2
d_call: .
v_call: TRBV6-5
clone_size: .
cdr3_aa: CASSYGPRDYGYTF
cdr3_nt: TGTGCCAGCAGTTACGGCCCGCGGGACTATGGCTACACCTTC

j_call: TRBJ2-1
d_call: .
v_call: TRBV11-2
clone_size: .
cdr3_aa: CASSPGQGGDNEQFF
cdr3_nt: TGTGCCAGCAGCCCAGGACAGGGAGGGGACAATGAGCAGTTCTTC

j_call: TRBJ1-2
d_call: TRBD1
v_call: TRBV19
clone_size: few
cdr3_aa: CASRGDRGYGYTF
cdr3_nt: TGTGCCAGCAGGGGGGACAGGGGCTATGGCTACACCTTC

j_call: TRBJ1-1
d_call: .
v_call: TRBV7-2
clone_size: few
cdr3_aa: CASSLRNEAFF
cdr3_nt: TGTGCCAGCAGCCTCAGAAATGAAGCTTTCTTT

j_call: TRBJ1-1
d_call: .
v_call: TRBV10-3
clone_size: few
cdr3_aa: CAISPSTEGGTEAFF
cdr3_nt: TGTGCCATCAGTCCCTCGACGGAGGGTGGGACTGAAGCTTTCTTT

j_call: TRBJ2-1
d_call: .
v_call: TRBV7-2
clone_size: .
cdr3_aa: CASKPGAAYNEQFF
cdr3_nt: TGTGCCAGCAAACCGGGAGCCGCGTACAATGAGCAGTTCTTC

j_call: TRBJ1-3
d_call: .
v_call: TRBV4-2
clone_size: .
cdr3_aa: CASSQTSTDGNTIYF
cdr3_nt: TGTGCCAGCAGCCAAACTTCTACAGATGGAAACACCATATATTTT

j_call: TRBJ2-7
d_call: .
v_call: TRBV29-1
clone_size: .
cdr3_aa: CSGGRGFRINEQYF
cdr3_nt: TGCAGCGGCGGACGGGGATTCCGGATAAACGAGCAGTACTTC

j_call: TRBJ2-7
d_call: TRBD2
v_call: TRBV2
clone_size: .
cdr3_aa: CASRAGGALYEQYF
cdr3_nt: TGTGCCAGCAGAGCCGGGGGGGCCCTCTACGAGCAGTACTTC